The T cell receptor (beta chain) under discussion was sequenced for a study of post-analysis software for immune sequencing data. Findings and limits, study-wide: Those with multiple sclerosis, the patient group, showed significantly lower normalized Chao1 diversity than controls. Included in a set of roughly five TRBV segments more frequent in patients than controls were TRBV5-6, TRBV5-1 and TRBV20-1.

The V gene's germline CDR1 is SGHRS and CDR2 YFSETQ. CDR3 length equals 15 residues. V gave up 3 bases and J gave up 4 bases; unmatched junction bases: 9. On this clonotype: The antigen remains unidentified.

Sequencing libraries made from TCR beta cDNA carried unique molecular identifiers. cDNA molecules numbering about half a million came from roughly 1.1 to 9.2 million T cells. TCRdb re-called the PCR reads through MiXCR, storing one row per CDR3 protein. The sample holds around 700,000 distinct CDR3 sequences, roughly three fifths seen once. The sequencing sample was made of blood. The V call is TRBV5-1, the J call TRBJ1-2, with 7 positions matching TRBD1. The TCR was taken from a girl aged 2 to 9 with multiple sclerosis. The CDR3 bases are TGCGCCAGCAGCTCCCGACAGGGTGACGCCTATGGCTACACCTTC. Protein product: CASSSRQGDAYGYTF.